Detailed here is one TCR beta chain. Antigen unknown. This entry comes from a study of T cells after yellow fever vaccination. Study summary: Fractions low in cell number were prepared with SMART-Seq v4 Ultra Low Input.

Study conclusions and caveats: It was a small share of clonotypes that appeared in both CD4 and CD8 compartments. Weaker, the secondary response had a peak occurring faster, on day 5 versus 15.

TCRdb called the 5' RACE reads again in MiXCR, with one record for every CDR3 protein. The data hold some 320,000 distinct CDR3 sequences, with 8.5% to 10% observed a single time. Trimming stripped 6 bases from V and 0 bases from J, with 13 bases between. The CDR3 loop spans 15 amino acids. The sample here was PBMCs, taken on the day of the first yellow fever vaccination. This sequence originates from a man aged 18 to 30 who received the YFV17D yellow fever vaccine. The rearrangement joins TRBV12-3 or TRBV12-4 to TRBJ2-3; D might be TRBD1 (6 bases). CDR3 region: CASRSDRPSTDTQYF. CDR3 in DNA: TGTGCCAGCAGGTCGGACAGACCAAGCACAGATACGCAGTATTTT.